The present T cell receptor beta chain was sequenced within a study of cytomegalovirus exposure and HLA in healthy donors. This clone occurred a few times. What it recognizes is unknown. Both 60 Vbeta primers and 13 Jbeta primers went into the PCR. TCRdb's copy holds only in-frame clones and misses some; the assay was immunoSEQ multiplex PCR. The repertoire consists of more than 200,000 clones, with under 80% occurring once and the leading ten covering 0.2% to 0.25%. Germline CDR1 and CDR2: SGDLS and YYNGEE. This CDR3 spans 16 amino acids. J gave up 4 bases and V 4 bases, and 12 bases lay outside the gene matches. The study's findings and limits: TCR association rates varied by HLA locus in a later analysis, with DRB1 highest and HLA-C lowest.

Among the donors, all were healthy bone marrow donors. The TCR was taken from a girl aged 2 to 10 in good health and CMV-seronegative. The sequencing sample was made of PBMCs. The V call is TRBV9, the J call TRBJ1-2, with 8 bases matching TRBD1. CDR3 region: CASSKYDRGWGYGYTF. The DNA of the CDR3 is TGTGCCAGCAGCAAGTACGACAGGGGCTGGGGCTATGGCTACACCTTC.